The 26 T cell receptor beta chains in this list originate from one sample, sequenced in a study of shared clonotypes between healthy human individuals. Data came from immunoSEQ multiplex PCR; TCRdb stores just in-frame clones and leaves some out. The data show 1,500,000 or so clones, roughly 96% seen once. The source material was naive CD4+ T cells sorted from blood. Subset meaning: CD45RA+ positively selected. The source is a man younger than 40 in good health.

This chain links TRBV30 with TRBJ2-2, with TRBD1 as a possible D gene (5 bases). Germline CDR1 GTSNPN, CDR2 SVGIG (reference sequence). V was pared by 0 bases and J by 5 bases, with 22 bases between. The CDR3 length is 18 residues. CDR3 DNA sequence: TGTGCCTGGAGTGTACTTCGGACAACCGCGCGTTATACCGGGGAGCTGTTTTTT. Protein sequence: CAWSVLRTTARYTGELFF.

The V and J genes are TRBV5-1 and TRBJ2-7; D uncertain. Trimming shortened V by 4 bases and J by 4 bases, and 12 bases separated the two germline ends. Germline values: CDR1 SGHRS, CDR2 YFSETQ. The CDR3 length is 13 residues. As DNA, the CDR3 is TGCGCCAGCAGCCGAGTCGGTGGGTACGAGCAGTACTTC. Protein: CASSRVGGYEQYF.

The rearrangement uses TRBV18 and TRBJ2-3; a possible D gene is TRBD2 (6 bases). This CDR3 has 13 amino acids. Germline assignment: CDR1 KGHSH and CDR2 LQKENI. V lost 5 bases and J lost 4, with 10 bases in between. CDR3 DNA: TGTGCCAGCTCAGGGGGGATCGCAGATACGCAGTATTTT. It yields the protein CASSGGIADTQYF.

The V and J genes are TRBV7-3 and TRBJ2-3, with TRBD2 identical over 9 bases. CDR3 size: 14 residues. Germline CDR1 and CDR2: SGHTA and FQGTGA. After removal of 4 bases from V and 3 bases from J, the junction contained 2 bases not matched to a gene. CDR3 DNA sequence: TGTGCCAGCAGCTCAGCGGGAGGAACAGATACGCAGTATTTT. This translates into CASSSAGGTDTQYF.

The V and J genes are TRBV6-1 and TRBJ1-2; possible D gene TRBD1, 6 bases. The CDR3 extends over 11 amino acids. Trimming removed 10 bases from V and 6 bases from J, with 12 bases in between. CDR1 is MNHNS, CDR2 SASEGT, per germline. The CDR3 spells CAISQGNGYTF. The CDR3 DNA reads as TGTGCCATTTCGCAGGGGAATGGCTACACCTTC.

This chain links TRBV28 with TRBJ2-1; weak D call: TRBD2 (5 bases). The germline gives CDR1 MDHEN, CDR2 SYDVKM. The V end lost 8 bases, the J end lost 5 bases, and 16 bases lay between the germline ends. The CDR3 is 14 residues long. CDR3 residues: CASARASSHNEQFF. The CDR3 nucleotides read TGTGCCAGCGCTCGGGCTAGCAGTCACAATGAGCAGTTCTTC.

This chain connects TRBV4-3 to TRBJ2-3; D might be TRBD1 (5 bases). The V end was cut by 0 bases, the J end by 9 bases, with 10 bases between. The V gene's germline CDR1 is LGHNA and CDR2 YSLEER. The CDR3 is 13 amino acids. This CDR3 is CASSQDSTATQYF. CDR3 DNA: TGCGCCAGCAGCCAAGATTCGACAGCCACGCAGTATTTT.

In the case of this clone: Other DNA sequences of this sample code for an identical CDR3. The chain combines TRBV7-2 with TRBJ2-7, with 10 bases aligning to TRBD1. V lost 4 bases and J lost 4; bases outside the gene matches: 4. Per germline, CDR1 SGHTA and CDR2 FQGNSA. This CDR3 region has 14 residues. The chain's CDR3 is CASSSRQGAYEQYF. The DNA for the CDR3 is TGTGCCAGCAGCTCCAGACAGGGGGCGTACGAGCAGTACTTC.

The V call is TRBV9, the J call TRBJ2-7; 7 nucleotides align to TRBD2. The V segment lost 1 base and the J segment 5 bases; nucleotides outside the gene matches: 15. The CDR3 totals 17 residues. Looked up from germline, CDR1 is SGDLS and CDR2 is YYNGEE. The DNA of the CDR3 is TGTGCCAGCAGCGTAACGGGGCGAGCGAGCGGGAACAACGAGCAGTACTTC. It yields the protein CASSVTGRASGNNEQYF.

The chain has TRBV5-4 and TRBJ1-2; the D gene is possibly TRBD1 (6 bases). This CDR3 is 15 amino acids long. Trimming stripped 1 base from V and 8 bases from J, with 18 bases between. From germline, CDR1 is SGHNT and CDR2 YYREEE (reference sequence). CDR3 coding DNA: TGTGCCAGCAGCTTGAAGGGGGGCAGGATAAACGGCTACACCTTC. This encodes CASSLKGGRINGYTF.

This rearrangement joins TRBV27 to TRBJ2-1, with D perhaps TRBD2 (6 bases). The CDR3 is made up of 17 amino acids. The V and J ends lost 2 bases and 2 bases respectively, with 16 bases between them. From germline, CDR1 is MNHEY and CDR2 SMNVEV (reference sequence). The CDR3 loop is CASSLRGAGQPYNEQFF. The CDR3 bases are TGTGCCAGCAGTTTAAGGGGAGCGGGCCAGCCCTACAATGAGCAGTTCTTC.

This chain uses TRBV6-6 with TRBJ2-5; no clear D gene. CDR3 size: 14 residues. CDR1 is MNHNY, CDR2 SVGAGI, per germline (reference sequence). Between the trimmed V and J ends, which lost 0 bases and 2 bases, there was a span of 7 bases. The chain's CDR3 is CASSYSPVQETQYF. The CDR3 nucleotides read TGTGCCAGCAGTTACTCCCCGGTGCAAGAGACCCAGTACTTC.

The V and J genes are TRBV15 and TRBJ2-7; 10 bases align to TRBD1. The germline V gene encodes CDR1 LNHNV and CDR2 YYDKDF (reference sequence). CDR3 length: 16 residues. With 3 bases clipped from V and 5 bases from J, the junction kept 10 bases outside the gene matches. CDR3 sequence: CATSRERGQGNHEQYF. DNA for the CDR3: TGTGCCACCAGCAGGGAGAGGGGACAGGGGAACCACGAGCAGTACTTC.

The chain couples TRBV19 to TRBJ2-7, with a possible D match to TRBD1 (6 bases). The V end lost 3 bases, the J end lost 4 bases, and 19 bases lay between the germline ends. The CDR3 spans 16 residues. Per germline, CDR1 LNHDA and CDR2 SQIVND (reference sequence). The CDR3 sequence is CASSIGVEQGRYEQYF. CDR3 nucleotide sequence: TGTGCCAGTAGTATCGGAGTCGAACAGGGCAGATACGAGCAGTACTTC.

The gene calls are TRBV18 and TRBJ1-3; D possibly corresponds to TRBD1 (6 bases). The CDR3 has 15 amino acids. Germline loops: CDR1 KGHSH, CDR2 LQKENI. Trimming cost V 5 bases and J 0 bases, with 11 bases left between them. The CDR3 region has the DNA TGTGCCAGCTCAAAGGGGGATCACTCTGGAAACACCATATATTTT. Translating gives CASSKGDHSGNTIYF. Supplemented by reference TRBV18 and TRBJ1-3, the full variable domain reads NAGVMQNPRHLVRRRGQEARLRCSPMKGHSHVYWYRQLPEEGLKFMVYLQKENIIDESGMPKERFSAEFPKEGPSILRIQQVVRGDSAAYFCASSKGDHSGNTIYFGEGSWLTVV.

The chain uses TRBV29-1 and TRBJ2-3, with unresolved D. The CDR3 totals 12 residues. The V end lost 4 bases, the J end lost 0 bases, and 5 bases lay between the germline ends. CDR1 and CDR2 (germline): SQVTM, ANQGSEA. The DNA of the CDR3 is TGCAGCGTTGGCAGCAGCACAGATACGCAGTATTTT. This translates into CSVGSSTDTQYF.

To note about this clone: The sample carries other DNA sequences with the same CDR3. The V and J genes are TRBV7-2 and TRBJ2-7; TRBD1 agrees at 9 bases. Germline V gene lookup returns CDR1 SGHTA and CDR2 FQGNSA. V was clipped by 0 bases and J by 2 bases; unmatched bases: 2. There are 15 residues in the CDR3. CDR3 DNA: TGTGCCAGCAGCTTAGCCGGGACAGGGCCCTACGAGCAGTACTTC. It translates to CASSLAGTGPYEQYF.

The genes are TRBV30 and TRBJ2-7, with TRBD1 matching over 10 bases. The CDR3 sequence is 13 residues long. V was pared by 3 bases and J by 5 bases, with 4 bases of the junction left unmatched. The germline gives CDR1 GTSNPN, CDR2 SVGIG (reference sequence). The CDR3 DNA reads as TGTGCCTGGAGCGGGGACAGGGGCGACGAGCAGTACTTC. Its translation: CAWSGDRGDEQYF.

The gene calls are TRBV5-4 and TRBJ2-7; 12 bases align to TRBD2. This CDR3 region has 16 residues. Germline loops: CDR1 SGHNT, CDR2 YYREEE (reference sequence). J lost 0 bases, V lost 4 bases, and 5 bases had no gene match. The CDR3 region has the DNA TGTGCCAGCAGCCGAACTAGCGGGAGGATCTCCTACGAGCAGTACTTC. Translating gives CASSRTSGRISYEQYF.

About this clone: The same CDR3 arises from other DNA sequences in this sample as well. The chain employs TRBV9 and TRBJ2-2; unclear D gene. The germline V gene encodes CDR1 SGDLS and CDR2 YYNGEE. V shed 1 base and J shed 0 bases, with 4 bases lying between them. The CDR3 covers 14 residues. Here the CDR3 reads CASSVQSNTGELFF. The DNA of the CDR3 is TGTGCCAGCAGCGTACAATCGAACACCGGGGAGCTGTTTTTT.

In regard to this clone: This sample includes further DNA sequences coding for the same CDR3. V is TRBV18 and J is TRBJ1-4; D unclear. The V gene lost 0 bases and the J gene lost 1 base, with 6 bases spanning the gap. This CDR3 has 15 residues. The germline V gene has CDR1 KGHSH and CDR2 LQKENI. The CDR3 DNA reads TGTGCCAGCTCACCACCGTCGGGAACTAATGAAAAACTGTTTTTT. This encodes CASSPPSGTNEKLFF.

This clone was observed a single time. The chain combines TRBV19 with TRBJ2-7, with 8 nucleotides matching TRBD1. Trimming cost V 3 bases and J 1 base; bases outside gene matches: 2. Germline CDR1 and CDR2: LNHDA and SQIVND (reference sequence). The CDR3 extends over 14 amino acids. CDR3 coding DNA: TGTGCCAGTAGTATCCGGGACAGGTCCTACGAGCAGTACTTC. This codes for CASSIRDRSYEQYF.

The CDR3 loop reads CASSRDRGRGGANVLTF. DNA for the CDR3: TGCGCCAGCAGCAGGGACAGGGGTCGAGGTGGGGCCAACGTCCTGACTTTC. V gene TRBV5-1 combines with J gene TRBJ2-6, with 10 bases aligning to TRBD1. V dropped 4 bases and J dropped 3; count of bases not matched to a gene: 7. This CDR3 has 17 residues. Germline V gives CDR1 SGHRS, CDR2 YFSETQ.

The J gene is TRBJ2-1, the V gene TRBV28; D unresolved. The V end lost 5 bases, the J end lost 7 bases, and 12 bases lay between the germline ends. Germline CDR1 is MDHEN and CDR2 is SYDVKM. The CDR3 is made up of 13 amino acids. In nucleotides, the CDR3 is TGTGCCAGCAGTCGCCAGCCCGAGAATGAGCAGTTCTTC. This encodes CASSRQPENEQFF.

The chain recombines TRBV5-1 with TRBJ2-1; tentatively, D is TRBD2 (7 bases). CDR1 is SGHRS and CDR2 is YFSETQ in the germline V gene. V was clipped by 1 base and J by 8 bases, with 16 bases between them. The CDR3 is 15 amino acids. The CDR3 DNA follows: TGCGCCAGCAGCTTGAGTCGGGGGGCCGGCGATGAGCAGTTCTTC. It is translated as CASSLSRGAGDEQFF.

The CDR3 sequence is CASSPSGTQGGYTF. CDR3 DNA sequence: TGTGCCAGCAGCCCATCCGGGACCCAGGGTGGCTACACCTTC. The chain employs TRBV7-9 and TRBJ1-2, with D maybe TRBD1 (5 bases). Germline values: CDR1 SEHNR, CDR2 FQNEAQ (reference sequence). Trimming removed 5 bases from V and 7 bases from J, with 17 bases in between. The CDR3 totals 14 residues.